A single sample is the source of the 17 T cell receptor beta chains below, sequenced in a study of T cells in Graves' hyperthyroidism and ophthalmopathy. What was amplified from RNA transcripts were TCR beta CDR3 regions. Carried out on the TCR CDR3, a first-round RT-PCR used the HTBI primer set. One entry per CDR3 protein, called by TCRdb with MiXCR from the multiplex PCR reads. The sample has some 600,000 distinct CDR3 sequences, about 14% seen once. The sample consisted of blood. All receptors derive from a woman in her 30s with Graves' hyperthyroidism that later progressed to Graves' ophthalmopathy.

This chain joins TRBV11-2 and TRBJ2-3; 13 bases line up with TRBD2. The V and J ends lost 6 bases and 5 bases, in that order; junction bases with no gene match: 8. CDR3 length: 16 residues. In germline, CDR1 is SGHAT, CDR2 FQNNGV. The chain's CDR3 is CASRQLAGGLGDTQYF. DNA for the CDR3: TGTGCCAGCAGACAACTAGCGGGAGGGCTGGGAGATACGCAGTATTTT. Together with reference TRBV11-2 and TRBJ2-3, the CDR3 gives the full variable domain: EAGVAQSPRYKIIEKRQSVAFWCNPISGHATLYWYQQILGQGPKLLIQFQNNGVVDDSQLPKDRFSAERLKGVDSTLKIQPAKLEDSAVYLCASRQLAGGLGDTQYFGPGTRLTVL.

There are many counts of this clonotype. The chain recombines TRBV29-1 with TRBJ2-1; D is perhaps TRBD2 (5 bases). V was shortened by 0 bases and J by 7 bases, with 19 bases between the two germline ends. The CDR3 contains 16 residues. The V gene's germline CDR1 is SQVTM and CDR2 ANQGSEA. The CDR3 loop is CSVEDYLRTRRNEQFF. DNA of the CDR3: TGCAGCGTTGAAGACTACCTTAGGACTCGACGAAATGAGCAGTTCTTC.

This clonotype was observed at least ten times. The chain combines TRBV2 with TRBJ1-1, with a tentative D call TRBD1 (5 bases). V was cut by 6 bases and J by 5 bases, with 10 bases left in between. CDR1 and CDR2 from the germline V gene are SNHLY and FYNNEI. The CDR3 has 12 residues. Written as DNA, the CDR3 is TGTGCCAGCAGGGGGGGATGGACTGAAGCTTTCTTT. The encoded protein is CASRGGWTEAFF.

This clonotype was detected ten times or more. J is TRBJ1-2 and V is TRBV24-1; the D is unclear. Trimming cost V 4 bases and J 4 bases, with 9 bases left between them. The CDR3 runs 13 residues. Germline CDR1 and CDR2: KGHDR and SFDVKD. DNA of the CDR3: TGTGCCACCAGTGAGAAAGGACTCTATGGCTACACCTTC. This gives the protein CATSEKGLYGYTF.

The chain has TRBV18 and TRBJ2-7, with D maybe TRBD2 (6 bases). The CDR3 extends over 17 amino acids. Germline CDR1 KGHSH, CDR2 LQKENI. The V end was cut by 3 bases, the J end by 4 bases, with 22 bases between. The CDR3 sequence: CASSPDEGGMAVYEQYF. The DNA of the CDR3 is TGTGCCAGCTCACCCGACGAGGGAGGAATGGCGGTATACGAGCAGTACTTC.

In this sample, this clonotype turned up many times. The rearrangement joins TRBV5-1 to TRBJ2-7; the match to TRBD2 covers 8 bases. Trimming took 4 bases from V and 6 from J; bases not matched to a gene: 9. In germline, CDR1 is SGHRS, CDR2 YFSETQ. This CDR3 has 14 residues. The CDR3 reads CASSPPGTSSEQYF. In DNA form, the CDR3 reads TGCGCCAGCAGCCCCCCGGGGACTAGTTCCGAGCAGTACTTC.

This clonotype has at least ten counts. The V and J genes are TRBV7-9 and TRBJ2-7; 11 bases are a match to TRBD1. CDR1 SEHNR and CDR2 FQNEAQ come from the germline V gene (reference sequence). CDR3 length equals 17 residues. V lost 2 bases to trimming and J lost 6 bases; unmatched junction nucleotides: 12. In nucleotides, the CDR3 is TGTGCCAGCAGCTTAAAGGGGACAGGGGGGAAAATGGGCGAGCAGTACTTC. This translates into CASSLKGTGGKMGEQYF.

This clonotype was counted at least ten times. The chain joins TRBV19 to TRBJ2-2, with D uncertain. This CDR3 spans 15 amino acids. Per germline, CDR1 LNHDA and CDR2 SQIVND (reference sequence). V gave up 3 bases and J gave up 7 bases, with 15 bases separating them. The chain's CDR3 is CASSILPPSGGELFF. CDR3 bases: TGTGCCAGTAGTATTCTTCCCCCATCGGGCGGGGAGCTGTTTTTT. The full variable domain, its missing parts supplied by reference TRBV19 and TRBJ2-2, is DGGITQSPKYLFRKEGQNVTLSCEQNLNHDAMYWYRQDPGQGLRLIYYSQIVNDFQKGDIAEGYSVSREKKESFPLTVTSAQKNPTAFYLCASSILPPSGGELFFGEGSRLTVL.

This clonotype occurred many times. The chain couples TRBV12-3 or TRBV12-4 to TRBJ2-1; D is unclear. V was trimmed by 5 bases and J by 8 bases, leaving 13 bases between them. This CDR3 has 13 amino acids. CDR3 sequence: CASSIAATDEQFF. The CDR3 bases are TGTGCCAGCAGTATCGCCGCGACCGATGAGCAGTTCTTC.

In this sample, this clonotype turned up many times. J is TRBJ2-1 and V is TRBV9; the D gene is possibly TRBD2 (5 bases). The CDR3 length is 15 residues. CDR1 is SGDLS, CDR2 YYNGEE, per germline. V was shortened by 4 bases and J by 2 bases, with 13 bases between the two germline ends. For the CDR3, the DNA is TGTGCCAGCAGCCCTCGGGGTGAGCCCTACAATGAGCAGTTCTTC. Its translation: CASSPRGEPYNEQFF.

This clonotype appeared many times. The V call is TRBV12-3 or TRBV12-4, the J call TRBJ1-2; tentative D call: TRBD1 (6 bases). Trimming took 6 bases from V and 8 from J, leaving 13 bases between them. This CDR3 has 12 amino acids. The CDR3 reads CASSPRTVGYTF. The CDR3 nucleotides are TGTGCCAGCAGCCCTAGGACAGTCGGCTACACCTTC.

This clonotype was counted a few times. One junction end disagrees with the germline gene, perhaps due to a read error. V and J are TRBV7-7 and TRBJ2-1; D is possibly TRBD1 (6 bases). This CDR3 is built from 18 residues. Germline CDR1 is SSHAT and CDR2 is FNYEAQ (reference sequence). The CDR3 loop reads CASSLELQGPVSYNEQFF. In DNA, the CDR3 is TGTGCTAGCAGCTTAGAACTACAGGGTCCGGTTTCCTACAATGAGCAGTTCTTC.

The chain is built from TRBV18 and TRBJ2-4, with 7 bases fitting TRBD2. There are 13 residues in the CDR3. Germline lookup yields CDR1 KGHSH and CDR2 LQKENI. Unmatched junction bases numbered 3, after V lost 3 bases and J lost 7 bases. CDR3 in amino acids: CASSPDGGNIQYF. CDR3 bases: TGTGCCAGCTCACCGGACGGGGGGAACATTCAGTACTTC.

This clonotype was counted only a few times. The DNA for the CDR3 is TGTGCCAGCAGTGCGACAGGGTTCTACAATGAGCAGTTCTTC. Encoded protein: CASSATGFYNEQFF. This chain joins TRBV25-1 and TRBJ2-1; 7 bases align to TRBD1. The CDR3 is 14 amino acids. Looked up from germline, CDR1 is MGHDK and CDR2 is SYGVNS. J lost 3 bases, V lost 4 bases, and 3 bases had no gene match.

At least ten counts were recorded for this clonotype. The gene calls are TRBV2 and TRBJ2-3, with D perhaps TRBD2 (6 bases). V was cut by 2 bases and J by 3 bases, with 12 bases left in between. Per germline, CDR1 SNHLY and CDR2 FYNNEI. This CDR3 comprises 15 residues. Here the CDR3 reads CASSESGSGTDTQYF. The CDR3 nucleotides are TGTGCCAGCAGTGAATCTGGAAGCGGGACAGATACGCAGTATTTT.

The chain recombines TRBV6-2 or TRBV6-3 with TRBJ2-4; D is unclear. In germline, CDR1 is MNHEY, CDR2 SVGEGT. The CDR3 loop spans 13 amino acids. V was clipped by 5 bases and J by 1 base, with 6 bases between them. CDR3 coding DNA: TGTGCCAGCAGTGTCTCGGCCAAAAACATTCAGTACTTC. This sequence encodes CASSVSAKNIQYF.

The chain is built from TRBV7-9 and TRBJ2-1; D unresolved. Trimming shortened V by 5 bases and J by 10 bases, and 12 bases separated the two germline ends. Germline loops: CDR1 SEHNR, CDR2 FQNEAQ (reference sequence). The CDR3 is 12 amino acids. CDR3: CASSLTIGEQFF. The CDR3 coding sequence is TGTGCCAGCAGCCTCACCATAGGAGAGCAGTTCTTC. Together with reference TRBV7-9 and TRBJ2-1, the CDR3 gives the full variable domain: DTGVSQNPRHKITKRGQNVTFRCDPISEHNRLYWYRQTLGQGPEFLTYFQNEAQLEKSRLLSDRFSAERPKGSFSTLEIQRTEQGDSAMYLCASSLTIGEQFFGPGTRLTVL.